A single sample gave rise to the 5 T cell receptor beta chains below, sequenced in a study of blood T cell repertoires in COVID-19. Sequenced by immunoSEQ multiplex PCR; TCRdb stores in-frame clones only, minus some. The sample has about 340,000 clones, about 87% seen once. Specimen: peripheral blood. These receptors came from a woman in her forties or fifties with COVID-19, enrolled during active disease.

V and J are TRBV21-1 and TRBJ1-6; the table names TRBD1, a call not compared with the DNA. TRBV21-1 is a documented pseudogene. The CDR3 covers 19 residues. For the CDR3, the DNA is TGTGCCAGCACACCCGACAAGGATCAGCTTAGCTCCTATAATTCACCCCTCCACTTT. It encodes CASTPDKDQLSSYNSPLHF.

A few counts support this clone. The chain employs TRBV30 and TRBJ1-1; D is unresolved. The CDR3 consists of 11 residues. Per germline, CDR1 GTSNPN and CDR2 SVGIG (reference sequence). V lost 4 bases to trimming and J lost 3 bases, with 6 bases between them. CDR3 nucleotide sequence: TGTGCCTGGAACAGATACACTGAAGCTTTCTTT. Protein sequence: CAWNRYTEAFF. Looking up the rest from reference TRBV30 and TRBJ1-1 gives the full variable domain: SQTIHQWPATLVQPVGSPLSLECTVEGTSNPNLYWYRQAAGRGLQLLFYSVGIGQISSEVPQNLSASRPQDRQFILSSKKLLLSDSGFYLCAWNRYTEAFFGQGTRLTVV.

The rearrangement joins TRBV4-2 to TRBJ1-6; unclear D gene. The ends were cut back, 3 bases at V and 0 bases at J, with 3 bases in the middle. The length of the CDR3 is 14 residues. Germline V gene data show CDR1 as LGHNA and CDR2 as YNFKEQ. This chain's CDR3 is CASSQSSYNSPLHF. CDR3 nucleotides: TGTGCCAGCAGCCAGAGCTCCTATAATTCACCCCTCCACTTT.

The CDR3 region is CASSQEEGQGLMNTGELFF. As DNA, the CDR3 is TGTGCCAGCAGCCAAGAAGAAGGACAGGGACTTATGAACACCGGGGAGCTGTTTTTT. V gene TRBV3-1 (or the pseudogene TRBV3-2) combines with J gene TRBJ2-2, with 8 positions matching TRBD1. The CDR3 covers 19 residues. Per the germline V gene, CDR1 is LGHDT and CDR2 is YNNKEL (reference sequence). V shed 0 bases, J shed 1 base, and the junction held 10 bases outside the gene matches.

A single count supports this clone. The chain combines TRBV5-4 with TRBJ2-7, with TRBD2 as a possible D gene (5 bases). The CDR3 covers 15 residues. Per germline, CDR1 SGHNT and CDR2 YYREEE (reference sequence). V dropped 4 bases and J dropped 5 bases, with 19 bases sitting between them. CDR3 amino acids: CASSPGLPIFHEQYF. The CDR3 DNA is TGTGCCAGCAGCCCCGGACTCCCGATTTTTCACGAGCAGTACTTC.